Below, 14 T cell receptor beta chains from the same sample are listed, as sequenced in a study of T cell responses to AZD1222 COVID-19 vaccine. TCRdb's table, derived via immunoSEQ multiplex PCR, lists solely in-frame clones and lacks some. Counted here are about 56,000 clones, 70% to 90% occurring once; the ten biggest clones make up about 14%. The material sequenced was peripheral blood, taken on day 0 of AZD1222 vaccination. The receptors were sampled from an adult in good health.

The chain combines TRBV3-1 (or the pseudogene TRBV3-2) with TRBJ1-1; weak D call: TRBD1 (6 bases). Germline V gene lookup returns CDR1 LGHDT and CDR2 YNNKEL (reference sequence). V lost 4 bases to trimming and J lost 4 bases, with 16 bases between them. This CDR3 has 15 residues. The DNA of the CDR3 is TGTGCCAGCAGCCCGGGGGGCGGGGTGAGCACTGAAGCTTTCTTT. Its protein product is CASSPGGGVSTEAFF.

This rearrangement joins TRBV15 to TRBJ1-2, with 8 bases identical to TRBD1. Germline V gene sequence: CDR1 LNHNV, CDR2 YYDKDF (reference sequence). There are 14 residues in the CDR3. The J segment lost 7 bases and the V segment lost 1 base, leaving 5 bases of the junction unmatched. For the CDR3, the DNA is TGTGCCACCAGCAGAGGACAGGGGTTTGGTGGCTACACCTTC. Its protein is CATSRGQGFGGYTF.

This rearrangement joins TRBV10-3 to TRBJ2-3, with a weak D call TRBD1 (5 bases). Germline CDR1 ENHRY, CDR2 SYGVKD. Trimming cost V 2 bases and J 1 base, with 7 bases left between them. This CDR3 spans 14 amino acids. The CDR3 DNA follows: TGTGCCATCAGTGAGGGCAGGGGCACAGATACGCAGTATTTT. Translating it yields CAISEGRGTDTQYF.

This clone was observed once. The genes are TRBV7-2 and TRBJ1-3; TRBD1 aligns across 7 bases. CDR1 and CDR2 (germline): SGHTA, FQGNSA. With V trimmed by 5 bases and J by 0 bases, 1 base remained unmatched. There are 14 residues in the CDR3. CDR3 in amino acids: CASSTGVSGNTIYF. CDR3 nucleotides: TGTGCCAGCAGCACAGGGGTCTCTGGAAACACCATATATTTT.

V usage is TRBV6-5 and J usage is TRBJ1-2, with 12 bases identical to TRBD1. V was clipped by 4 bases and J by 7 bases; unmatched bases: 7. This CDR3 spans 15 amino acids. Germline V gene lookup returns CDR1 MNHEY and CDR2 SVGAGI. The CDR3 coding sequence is TGTGCCAGCAGTTTCATGGGACAGGGGGCGGGTGGCTACACCTTC. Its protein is CASSFMGQGAGGYTF.

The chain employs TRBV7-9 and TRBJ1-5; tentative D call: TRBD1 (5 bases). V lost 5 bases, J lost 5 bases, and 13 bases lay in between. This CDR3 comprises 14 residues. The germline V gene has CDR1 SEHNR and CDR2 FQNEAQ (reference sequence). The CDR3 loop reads CASSRLGGDQPQHF. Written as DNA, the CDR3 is TGTGCCAGCAGCCGACTCGGGGGAGATCAGCCCCAGCATTTT. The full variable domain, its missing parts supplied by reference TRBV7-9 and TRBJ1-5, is DTGVSQNPRHKITKRGQNVTFRCDPISEHNRLYWYRQTLGQGPEFLTYFQNEAQLEKSRLLSDRFSAERPKGSFSTLEIQRTEQGDSAMYLCASSRLGGDQPQHFGDGTRLSIL.

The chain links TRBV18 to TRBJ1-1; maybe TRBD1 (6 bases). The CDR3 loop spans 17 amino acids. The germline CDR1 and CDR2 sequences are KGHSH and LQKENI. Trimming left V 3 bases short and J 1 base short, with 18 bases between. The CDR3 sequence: CASSPSGAQFSNTEAFF. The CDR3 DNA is TGTGCCAGCTCACCTTCGGGGGCCCAATTCTCGAACACTGAAGCTTTCTTT.

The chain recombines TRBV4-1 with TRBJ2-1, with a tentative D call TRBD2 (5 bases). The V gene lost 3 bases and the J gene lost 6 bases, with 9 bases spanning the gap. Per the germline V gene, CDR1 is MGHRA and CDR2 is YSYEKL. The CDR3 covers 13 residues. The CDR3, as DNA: TGCGCCAGCAGCCACGACGGAGGCAATGAGCAGTTCTTC. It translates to CASSHDGGNEQFF.

This CDR3 reads CASSEVGSGNTIYF. DNA of the CDR3: TGTGCCAGCAGCGAGGTGGGCTCTGGAAACACCATATATTTT. The V and J genes are TRBV9 and TRBJ1-3, with D hard to call. Trimming took off 3 bases at V and 0 bases at J, with 7 bases between the two ends. Germline lookup yields CDR1 SGDLS and CDR2 YYNGEE. The CDR3 is 14 residues long. Based on the CDR3 plus reference TRBV9 and TRBJ1-3, the full variable domain is DSGVTQTPKHLITATGQRVTLRCSPRSGDLSVYWYQQSLDQGLQFLIQYYNGEERAKGNILERFSAQQFPDLHSELNLSSLELGDSALYFCASSEVGSGNTIYFGEGSWLTVV.

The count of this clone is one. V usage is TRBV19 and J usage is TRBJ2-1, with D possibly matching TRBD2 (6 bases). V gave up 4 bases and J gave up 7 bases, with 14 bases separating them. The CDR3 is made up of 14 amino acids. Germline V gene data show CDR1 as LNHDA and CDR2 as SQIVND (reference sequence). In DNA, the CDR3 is TGTGCCAGTAGTAATCCGGGACTGGAAAATGAGCAGTTCTTC. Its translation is CASSNPGLENEQFF.

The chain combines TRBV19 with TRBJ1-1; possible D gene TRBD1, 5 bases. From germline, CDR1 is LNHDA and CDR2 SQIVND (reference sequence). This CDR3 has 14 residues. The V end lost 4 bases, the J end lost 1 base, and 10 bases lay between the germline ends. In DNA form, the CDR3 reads TGTGCCAGTAGTAGAGGCGGGGCGAACACTGAAGCTTTCTTT. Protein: CASSRGGANTEAFF.

The CDR3 coding sequence is TGTGCCAGCAGTCGCCGGGACAAGGGGCAGCCCCAGCATTTT. Protein: CASSRRDKGQPQHF. The gene calls are TRBV6-5 and TRBJ1-5; tentative D call: TRBD1 (6 bases). Germline assignment: CDR1 MNHEY and CDR2 SVGAGI. This CDR3 has 14 residues. V shed 5 bases and J shed 7 bases, with 15 bases lying between them.

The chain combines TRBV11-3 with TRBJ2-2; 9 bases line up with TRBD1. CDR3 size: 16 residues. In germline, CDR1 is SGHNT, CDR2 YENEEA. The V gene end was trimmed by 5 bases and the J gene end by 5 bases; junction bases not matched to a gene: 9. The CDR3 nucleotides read TGTGCCAGCAGCACGACGACAGGGGGGGGAACCGGGGAGCTGTTTTTT. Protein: CASSTTTGGGTGELFF.

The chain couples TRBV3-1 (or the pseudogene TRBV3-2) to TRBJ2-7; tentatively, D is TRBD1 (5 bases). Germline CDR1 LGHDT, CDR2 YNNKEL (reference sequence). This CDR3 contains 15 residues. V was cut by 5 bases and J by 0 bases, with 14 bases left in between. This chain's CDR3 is CASSLSLQGSYEQYF. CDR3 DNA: TGTGCCAGCAGCTTGTCTCTTCAGGGCTCCTACGAGCAGTACTTC.